This T cell receptor beta chain comes out of a study of cytomegalovirus exposure and HLA in healthy donors. Primers: 60 Vbeta forward and 13 Jbeta reverse. Under the authors' procedure: In a later analysis, the count reached about 82 million unique TCR beta chains, with 9 million to 11 million shared. Profiling relied on immunoSEQ multiplex PCR, and the TCRdb table lists in-frame clones only, not all of them. That table supplies the V and J calls and clone size; D and trimming were determined from the DNA. The data show 200,000 to 250,000 clones, just under 70% seen once. The CDR3 spans 15 residues. Trimming at V came to 4 bases and at J to 7 bases, leaving 6 bases not matched to a gene. The germline gives CDR1 SGHAT, CDR2 FQNNGV. Overall study findings and caveats: What TCR beta sequences reportedly achieved was accurate prediction of HLA-A and HLA-B alleles in most subjects. An observed cluster of highly shared sequence variants was recorded as a likely sequencing artifact.

For this clone: The antigen is not known.

V is TRBV11-2 and J is TRBJ2-2; 10 nucleotides agree with TRBD1. The clonotype comes from a man aged 35 to 55 in good health and CMV-seropositive. Sequenced input: PBMCs. The CDR3 coding sequence is TGTGCCAGCAGCTCGGGACAGGGGCAGTTCGGGGAGCTGTTTTTT. Amino acids: CASSSGQGQFGELFF.